This passage covers 6 T cell receptor beta chains from one sample sequenced in a study of T-cell memory formation after mild COVID-19. MiXCR, applied by TCRdb to the 5' RACE reads, yields one record per CDR3 protein. Seen here are some 340,000 distinct CDR3 sequences, around 13% observed once, and the top ten hold over 20%. The sequencing sample was made of PBMCs or a T cell subset sorted from them (not recorded which). Receptors were obtained from a man aged 18-30 years who had mild COVID-19 (a few samples of this study predate the infection). Cell type and time point are not known.

This clonotype turned up a few times. The chain combines TRBV18 with TRBJ1-5; D gene unclear. V was trimmed by 8 bases and J by 3 bases, leaving 8 bases between them. The CDR3 runs to 12 residues. The germline gives CDR1 KGHSH, CDR2 LQKENI. CDR3 sequence (DNA): TGTGCCAGCCGGACTGACAATCAGCCCCAGCATTTT. Translation: CASRTDNQPQHF.

The chain is built from TRBV15 and TRBJ2-1; 7 nucleotides align to TRBD2. The CDR3 covers 14 residues. Losses at the gene ends were 5 bases for V and 5 bases for J; bases not matched to a gene: 6. Germline V gene sequence: CDR1 LNHNV, CDR2 YYDKDF (reference sequence). The CDR3 sequence is CATSWRGRDNEQFF. In nucleotides, the CDR3 is TGTGCCACCAGCTGGCGGGGGAGAGACAATGAGCAGTTCTTC.

The CDR3 here is CASSQAPRGRGGELFF. CDR3 DNA sequence: TGCGCCAGCAGCCAAGCCCCTAGGGGGCGCGGGGGGGAGCTGTTTTTT. This sequence joins TRBV4-1 and TRBJ2-2; 7 nucleotides match TRBD1. V gave up 1 base and J gave up 8 bases; unmatched junction bases: 10. CDR3 length equals 16 residues. The germline V gene has CDR1 MGHRA and CDR2 YSYEKL.

As to this clonotype: Its ends do not fully match the called genes, so a read error is possible. The J gene is TRBJ1-2, the V gene TRBV6-1; TRBD1 matches at 7 bases. The CDR3 is 12 amino acids. CDR1 and CDR2 from the germline V gene are MNHNS and SASEGT. In DNA, the CDR3 is TGTGCCAGCAGTGTGGACAGGCGGGTTTACCGCTTC. This encodes CASSVDRRVYRF.

This clonotype has at least ten counts. The V and J genes are TRBV3-1 and TRBJ1-6; a weak D match, TRBD1 (6 bases). The germline gives CDR1 LGHDT, CDR2 YNNKEL (reference sequence). The CDR3 loop spans 15 amino acids. V was shortened by 4 bases and J by 3 bases, with 10 bases between the two germline ends. CDR3: CASSPTGFYNSPLHF. The CDR3 nucleotides read TGTGCCAGCAGCCCCACAGGGTTCTATAATTCACCCCTCCACTTT.

This clonotype was observed a few times. This chain connects TRBV20-1 to TRBJ1-3, with unresolved D. The CDR3 sequence is 12 residues long. Germline CDR1 and CDR2: DFQATT and SNEGSKA (reference sequence). Trimming took off 2 bases at V and 7 bases at J, with 9 bases between the two ends. This chain's CDR3 is CSARQHGNTIYF. The DNA of the CDR3 is TGCAGTGCTAGACAACACGGGAACACCATATATTTT.